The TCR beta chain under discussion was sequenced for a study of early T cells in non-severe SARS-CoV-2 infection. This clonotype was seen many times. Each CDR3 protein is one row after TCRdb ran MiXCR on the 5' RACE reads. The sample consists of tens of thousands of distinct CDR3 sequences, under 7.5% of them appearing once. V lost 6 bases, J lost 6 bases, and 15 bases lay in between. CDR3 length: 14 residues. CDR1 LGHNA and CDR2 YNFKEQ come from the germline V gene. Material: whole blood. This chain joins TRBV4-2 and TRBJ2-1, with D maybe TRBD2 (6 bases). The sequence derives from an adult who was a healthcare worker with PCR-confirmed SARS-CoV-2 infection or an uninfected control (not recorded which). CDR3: CASRGIGRGNEQFF. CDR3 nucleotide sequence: TGTGCCAGCAGGGGGATAGGGCGGGGCAATGAGCAGTTCTTC.